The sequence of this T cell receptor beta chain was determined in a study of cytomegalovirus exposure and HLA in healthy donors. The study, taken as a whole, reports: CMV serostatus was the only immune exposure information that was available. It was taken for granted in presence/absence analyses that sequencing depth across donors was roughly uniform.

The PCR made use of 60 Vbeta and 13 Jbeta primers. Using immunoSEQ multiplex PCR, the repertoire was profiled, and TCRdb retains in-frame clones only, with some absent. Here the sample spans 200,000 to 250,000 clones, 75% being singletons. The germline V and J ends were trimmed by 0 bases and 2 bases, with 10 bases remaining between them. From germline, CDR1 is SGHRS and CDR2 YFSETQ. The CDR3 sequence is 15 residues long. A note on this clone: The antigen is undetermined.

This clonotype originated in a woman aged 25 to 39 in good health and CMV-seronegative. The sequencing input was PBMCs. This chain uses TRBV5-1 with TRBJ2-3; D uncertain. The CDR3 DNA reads TGCGCCAGCAGCTTGGCCCCTCTATCCACAGATACGCAGTATTTT. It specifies CASSLAPLSTDTQYF.